These T cell receptor beta chains were read from a single sample in a study of blood T cell repertoires in COVID-19. Data came from immunoSEQ multiplex PCR; TCRdb stores just in-frame clones and leaves some out. This table has more than 250,000 clones, around 91% appearing once. The source material was PBMCs or T cells enriched from blood (not recorded which). These receptors were taken from a woman aged 18-29 years with acute COVID-19. CDR3s include the opening cysteine and the closing phenylalanine or tryptophan. A D gene is named only where the DNA matches it firmly. Clone size is stated in some rows and not others, as once, few, many or a class when expanded.

CDR3nt: TGCGCCAGCAGCCAAGATTTGGGGGACAGAAGGGGGCAGTTCTTC
CDR3aa: CASSQDLGDRRGQFF
d_gene: TRBD1
v_gene: TRBV4-3
j_gene: TRBJ2-1
abundance: .

CDR3nt: TGTGCCAGCAGCTTAGGACACTCTGGAAACACCATATATTTT
CDR3aa: CASSLGHSGNTIYF
d_gene: .
v_gene: TRBV11-2
j_gene: TRBJ1-3
abundance: .

CDR3nt: TGTGCCAGCAGTTTATCAGGACTAGCGGCCTACGAGCAGTACTTC
CDR3aa: CASSLSGLAAYEQYF
d_gene: TRBD2
v_gene: TRBV27
j_gene: TRBJ2-7
abundance: .

CDR3nt: TGTGCCTGGAGTCCCATGGACAGGGTCCAGGGCTACACCTTC
CDR3aa: CAWSPMDRVQGYTF
d_gene: TRBD1
v_gene: TRBV30
j_gene: TRBJ1-2
abundance: .

CDR3nt: TGTGCCAGCAGCCCGCGAACTAGGGTAGTTTCGTCCCAGTACTTC
CDR3aa: CASSPRTRVVSSQYF
d_gene: .
v_gene: TRBV3-1/TRBV3-2
j_gene: TRBJ2-5
abundance: .

CDR3nt: TGTGCCAGTAGTATCGGGGGGGGACTTCGTGGCTACACCTTC
CDR3aa: CASSIGGGLRGYTF
d_gene: .
v_gene: TRBV19
j_gene: TRBJ1-2
abundance: .

CDR3nt: TGTGCCAGCAGTTTTGGGGCATCCATACATAACTATGGCTACACCTTC
CDR3aa: CASSFGASIHNYGYTF
d_gene: .
v_gene: TRBV27
j_gene: TRBJ1-2
abundance: .

CDR3nt: TGTGCCAGCAGTTACTCGCTGGGGGCTACCCAGTACTTC
CDR3aa: CASSYSLGATQYF
d_gene: .
v_gene: TRBV6-5
j_gene: TRBJ2-5
abundance: .

CDR3nt: TGTGCCAGCAGCCAAGACGACAGGGGGAGGTACGAGCAGTACTTC
CDR3aa: CASSQDDRGRYEQYF
d_gene: TRBD1
v_gene: TRBV4-2
j_gene: TRBJ2-7
abundance: .

CDR3nt: TGTGCCAGCAGTCACCCAGGGGGATACGAGCAGTACTTC
CDR3aa: CASSHPGGYEQYF
d_gene: TRBD1
v_gene: TRBV12-3/TRBV12-4
j_gene: TRBJ2-7
abundance: few

CDR3nt: TGCGCCAGCAGCCCTGACAGAGTAAACACCGGGGAGCTGTTTTTT
CDR3aa: CASSPDRVNTGELFF
d_gene: .
v_gene: TRBV4-3
j_gene: TRBJ2-2
abundance: .

CDR3nt: TGTGCCAGCAGCTTCAGACAGGGCCCAGGGGGCGGGGAGCTGTTTTTT
CDR3aa: CASSFRQGPGGGELFF
d_gene: TRBD1
v_gene: TRBV7-2
j_gene: TRBJ2-2
abundance: once

CDR3nt: TGTGCCATCAGTGAGTCGCTAGCAGATACGCAGTATTTT
CDR3aa: CAISESLADTQYF
d_gene: .
v_gene: TRBV10-3
j_gene: TRBJ2-3
abundance: .

CDR3nt: TGTGCCAGCAGCGTAGGCGGACAGGGGGTCTATGGCTACACCTTC
CDR3aa: CASSVGGQGVYGYTF
d_gene: TRBD1
v_gene: TRBV9
j_gene: TRBJ1-2
abundance: .

CDR3nt: TGTGCCAGCAGCCAAGGCGGGACTAGCGGGAGTGTACCTACCGAGCAGTACTTC
CDR3aa: CASSQGGTSGSVPTEQYF
d_gene: TRBD2
v_gene: TRBV3-1/TRBV3-2
j_gene: TRBJ2-7
abundance: .

CDR3nt: TGTGCCAGCAGCGAAGGACTAGCGGGAGTAGGGGAGACCCAGTACTTC
CDR3aa: CASSEGLAGVGETQYF
d_gene: TRBD2
v_gene: TRBV5-8
j_gene: TRBJ2-5
abundance: .

CDR3nt: TGTGCCATCAGGGATTTGACTAGCGGGGACACAGATACGCAGTATTTT
CDR3aa: CAIRDLTSGDTDTQYF
d_gene: TRBD2
v_gene: TRBV10-3
j_gene: TRBJ2-3
abundance: .

CDR3nt: TGTGCCAGCAGCTTAGGACTAGCGGGAGTTATAGAGACCCAGTACTTC
CDR3aa: CASSLGLAGVIETQYF
d_gene: TRBD2
v_gene: TRBV13
j_gene: TRBJ2-5
abundance: .

CDR3nt: TGTGCCAGCAGCGTAGGAACTAGTACCTACGAGCAGTACTTC
CDR3aa: CASSVGTSTYEQYF
d_gene: .
v_gene: TRBV9
j_gene: TRBJ2-7
abundance: .

CDR3nt: TGCAGCGTTCCGGACCGGACAGGGGGCCACCGCTGGTTTTCACCCCTCCACTTT
CDR3aa: CSVPDRTGGHRWFSPLHF
d_gene: TRBD1
v_gene: TRBV29-1
j_gene: TRBJ1-6
abundance: .

CDR3nt: TGTGCCAGCAGCCAACTAGGCCCTAATGAAAAACTGTTTTTT
CDR3aa: CASSQLGPNEKLFF
d_gene: .
v_gene: TRBV4-2
j_gene: TRBJ1-4
abundance: .

CDR3nt: TGTGCCACCAGCAGAGACAGGGGGCTTTATGAAAAACTGTTTTTT
CDR3aa: CATSRDRGLYEKLFF
d_gene: TRBD1
v_gene: TRBV15
j_gene: TRBJ1-4
abundance: .

CDR3nt: TGTGCCAGTAGAGAGCGTGGGGCTTATAGCAATCAGCCCCAGCATTTT
CDR3aa: CASRERGAYSNQPQHF
d_gene: .
v_gene: TRBV19
j_gene: TRBJ1-5
abundance: .

CDR3nt: TGTGCCAGCAGTTTTGCCCGTAGCGGGAGTTGCTACGAGCAGTACTTC
CDR3aa: CASSFARSGSCYEQYF
d_gene: TRBD2
v_gene: TRBV27
j_gene: TRBJ2-7
abundance: .

CDR3nt: TGCAGCGTAGCTAGCGGGAACACCGGGGAGCTGTTTTTT
CDR3aa: CSVASGNTGELFF
d_gene: TRBD2
v_gene: TRBV29-1
j_gene: TRBJ2-2
abundance: once

CDR3nt: TGTGCCAGCCTCGGAGGGGACGATAACTATGGCTACACCTTC
CDR3aa: CASLGGDDNYGYTF
d_gene: .
v_gene: TRBV6-5
j_gene: TRBJ1-2
abundance: .

CDR3nt: TGTGCCAGCAGCCCGACAGACGATGAAAAACTGTTTTTT
CDR3aa: CASSPTDDEKLFF
d_gene: .
v_gene: TRBV7-9
j_gene: TRBJ1-4
abundance: .

CDR3nt: TGTGCCAGTAGTATATCCCGGGGAAGCGAGCAGTACTTC
CDR3aa: CASSISRGSEQYF
d_gene: .
v_gene: TRBV19
j_gene: TRBJ2-7
abundance: .

CDR3nt: TGCAGCGTTGCGACAGTTAGGGAAAAACTGTTTTTT
CDR3aa: CSVATVREKLFF
d_gene: .
v_gene: TRBV29-1
j_gene: TRBJ1-4
abundance: .

CDR3nt: TGTGCCCGCCACAGGGTAGCCCTCTACGAGCAGTACTTC
CDR3aa: CARHRVALYEQYF
d_gene: .
v_gene: TRBV6-5
j_gene: TRBJ2-7
abundance: .

CDR3nt: TGTGCCAGCAGCGGAAACCTACAGGCTTACACCGGGGAGCTGTTTTTT
CDR3aa: CASSGNLQAYTGELFF
d_gene: .
v_gene: TRBV9
j_gene: TRBJ2-2
abundance: .

CDR3nt: TGTGCCAGCAGGCTCTGGGGGGGAGGGAACAATCAGCCCCAGCATTTT
CDR3aa: CASRLWGGGNNQPQHF
d_gene: .
v_gene: TRBV28
j_gene: TRBJ1-5
abundance: .

CDR3nt: TGTGCCAGCAGTAAGGGACTAGCGGACATTCAGTACTTC
CDR3aa: CASSKGLADIQYF
d_gene: TRBD2
v_gene: TRBV12-3/TRBV12-4
j_gene: TRBJ2-4
abundance: .

CDR3nt: TGTGCCAGCAGACCCGGGAAAGTGTATGGCTACACCTTC
CDR3aa: CASRPGKVYGYTF
d_gene: .
v_gene: TRBV12-3/TRBV12-4
j_gene: TRBJ1-2
abundance: .

CDR3nt: TGTGCCAGCAGCTCCGGGACTATAAAAGAGACCCAGTACTTC
CDR3aa: CASSSGTIKETQYF
d_gene: TRBD2
v_gene: TRBV3-1/TRBV3-2
j_gene: TRBJ2-5
abundance: .

CDR3nt: TGCGCCAGCAGCTCCTCGACATCCATGAACACTGAAGCTTTCTTT
CDR3aa: CASSSSTSMNTEAFF
d_gene: .
v_gene: TRBV5-1
j_gene: TRBJ1-1
abundance: .

CDR3nt: TGTGCCAGCTCACCTATCGTACGGGGGTCTAGCACAGATACGCAGTATTTT
CDR3aa: CASSPIVRGSSTDTQYF
d_gene: .
v_gene: TRBV18
j_gene: TRBJ2-3
abundance: once

CDR3nt: TGTGCCAGCAGCCCCGGGACAGGCTATGGCTACACCTTC
CDR3aa: CASSPGTGYGYTF
d_gene: TRBD1
v_gene: TRBV7-9
j_gene: TRBJ1-2
abundance: .

CDR3nt: TGTGCCACCAGCAGAGATGCGGGGACTAATGAAAAACTGTTTTTT
CDR3aa: CATSRDAGTNEKLFF
d_gene: .
v_gene: TRBV15
j_gene: TRBJ1-4
abundance: .

CDR3nt: TGCGCCAGCAGCCACCGGACAGGGGGTAACACTGAAGCTTTCTTT
CDR3aa: CASSHRTGGNTEAFF
d_gene: TRBD1
v_gene: TRBV4-3
j_gene: TRBJ1-1
abundance: .

CDR3nt: TGTGCCAGCAGCCAATTCTCGCAGGCCCTCTATAATTCACCCCTCCACTTT
CDR3aa: CASSQFSQALYNSPLHF
d_gene: .
v_gene: TRBV14
j_gene: TRBJ1-6
abundance: .

CDR3nt: TGTGCCAGCAGTTACTCGGGACAGCTACCTAATTCACCCCTCCACTTT
CDR3aa: CASSYSGQLPNSPLHF
d_gene: TRBD1
v_gene: TRBV6-5
j_gene: TRBJ1-6
abundance: .

CDR3nt: TGTGCCATCAGTAGACTAGCGGGAGGGGACGAGCAGTACTTC
CDR3aa: CAISRLAGGDEQYF
d_gene: TRBD2
v_gene: TRBV10-3
j_gene: TRBJ2-7
abundance: .

CDR3nt: TGTGCCAGCAGTTACCCTGGAGGGGATCAGCCCCAGCATTTT
CDR3aa: CASSYPGGDQPQHF
d_gene: .
v_gene: TRBV6-2/TRBV6-3
j_gene: TRBJ1-5
abundance: once

CDR3nt: TGTGCCAGCTGTCGAGCGGGACCGTTTTCCTACAATGAGCAGTTCTTC
CDR3aa: CASCRAGPFSYNEQFF
d_gene: TRBD2
v_gene: TRBV6-6
j_gene: TRBJ2-1
abundance: .

CDR3nt: TGTGCCACCTTAGCGGGAGGCCAAGAGACCCAGTACTTC
CDR3aa: CATLAGGQETQYF
d_gene: TRBD2
v_gene: TRBV10-3
j_gene: TRBJ2-5
abundance: .

CDR3nt: TGTGCTAGTGGTTTGGGGTCCAGCGGGACCTACGAGCAGTACTTC
CDR3aa: CASGLGSSGTYEQYF
d_gene: TRBD2
v_gene: TRBV12-5
j_gene: TRBJ2-7
abundance: .

CDR3nt: TGTGCCAGCAGTTTAGTGCCTAGCGGGAGCTACGAGCAGTACTTC
CDR3aa: CASSLVPSGSYEQYF
d_gene: TRBD2
v_gene: TRBV28
j_gene: TRBJ2-7
abundance: .

CDR3nt: TGTGCCAGCTCACCACTGGGGACTAGCGTTGAGACCCAGTACTTC
CDR3aa: CASSPLGTSVETQYF
d_gene: TRBD2
v_gene: TRBV18
j_gene: TRBJ2-5
abundance: .

CDR3nt: TGTGCCAGCAGGGGGGGTGGTGGAATCTATGGCTACACCTTC
CDR3aa: CASRGGGGIYGYTF
d_gene: .
v_gene: TRBV7-8
j_gene: TRBJ1-2
abundance: .

CDR3nt: TGTGCCAGCAGTAGGGCCGGGAGGGGGAGAGGGTCCTACGAGCAGTACTTC
CDR3aa: CASSRAGRGRGSYEQYF
d_gene: TRBD2
v_gene: TRBV28
j_gene: TRBJ2-7
abundance: .

CDR3nt: TGTGCCAGCAGCCAAGGGGCCCCGCAGCGGTTCTCTGGGGCCAACGTCCTGACTTTC
CDR3aa: CASSQGAPQRFSGANVLTF
d_gene: .
v_gene: TRBV3-1/TRBV3-2
j_gene: TRBJ2-6
abundance: .

CDR3nt: TGTGCCAGCGGGAATGGATTAGCGGGAGGAAACACCGGGGAGCTGTTTTTT
CDR3aa: CASGNGLAGGNTGELFF
d_gene: TRBD2
v_gene: TRBV14
j_gene: TRBJ2-2
abundance: .

CDR3nt: TGTGCCAGCAGCTTAGGGCCTGGACAGGGAGAGACCCAGTACTTC
CDR3aa: CASSLGPGQGETQYF
d_gene: TRBD1
v_gene: TRBV7-2
j_gene: TRBJ2-5
abundance: .

CDR3nt: TGTGCCAGCAGCCTCAGGAGGACCCTTGGCTCAGATACGCAGTATTTT
CDR3aa: CASSLRRTLGSDTQYF
d_gene: .
v_gene: TRBV5-5
j_gene: TRBJ2-3
abundance: .

CDR3nt: TGTGCCATCAGTGAACAGGGGGATTCACCCCTCCACTTT
CDR3aa: CAISEQGDSPLHF
d_gene: TRBD1
v_gene: TRBV10-3
j_gene: TRBJ1-6
abundance: .

CDR3nt: TGTGCCTGGAGTGGCCAGACAGGTTCCGAGCAGTACTTC
CDR3aa: CAWSGQTGSEQYF
d_gene: .
v_gene: TRBV30
j_gene: TRBJ2-7
abundance: .